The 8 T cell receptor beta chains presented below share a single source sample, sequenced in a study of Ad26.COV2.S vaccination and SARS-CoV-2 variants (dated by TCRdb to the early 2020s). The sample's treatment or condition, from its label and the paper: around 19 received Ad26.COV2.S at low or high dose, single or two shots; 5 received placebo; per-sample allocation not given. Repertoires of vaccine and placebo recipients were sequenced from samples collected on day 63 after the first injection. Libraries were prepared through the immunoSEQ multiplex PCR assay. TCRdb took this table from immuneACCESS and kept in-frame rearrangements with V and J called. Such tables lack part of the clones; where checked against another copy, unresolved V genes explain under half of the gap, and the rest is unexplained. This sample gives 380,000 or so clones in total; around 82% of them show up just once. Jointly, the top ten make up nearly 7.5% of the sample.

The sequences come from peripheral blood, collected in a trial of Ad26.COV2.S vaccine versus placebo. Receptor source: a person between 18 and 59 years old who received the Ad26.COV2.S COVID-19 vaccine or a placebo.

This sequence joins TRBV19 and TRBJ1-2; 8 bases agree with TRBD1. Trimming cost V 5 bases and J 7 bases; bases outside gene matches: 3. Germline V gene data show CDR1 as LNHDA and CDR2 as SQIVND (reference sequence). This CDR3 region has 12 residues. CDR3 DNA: TGTGCCAGTAGTCAGGGGGCTCTTGGCTACACCTTC. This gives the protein CASSQGALGYTF.

This chain's CDR3 is CASSGINEQFF. The CDR3 DNA follows: TGTGCCAGCAGCGGGATAAATGAGCAGTTCTTC. The gene calls are TRBV9 and TRBJ2-1, with D uncertain. Germline V gene lookup returns CDR1 SGDLS and CDR2 YYNGEE. The CDR3 length is 11 residues. V was shortened by 3 bases and J by 7 bases, with 5 bases between the two germline ends. The full variable domain, in which reference TRBV9 and TRBJ2-1 provide the parts outside the CDR3, is DSGVTQTPKHLITATGQRVTLRCSPRSGDLSVYWYQQSLDQGLQFLIQYYNGEERAKGNILERFSAQQFPDLHSELNLSSLELGDSALYFCASSGINEQFFGPGTRLTVL.

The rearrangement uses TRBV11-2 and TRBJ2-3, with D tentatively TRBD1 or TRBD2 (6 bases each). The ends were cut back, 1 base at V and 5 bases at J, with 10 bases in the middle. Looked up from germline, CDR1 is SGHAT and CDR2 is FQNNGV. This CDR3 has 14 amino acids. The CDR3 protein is CASSLAGGLDTQYF. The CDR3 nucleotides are TGTGCCAGCAGCTTAGCTGGGGGGCTAGATACGCAGTATTTT.

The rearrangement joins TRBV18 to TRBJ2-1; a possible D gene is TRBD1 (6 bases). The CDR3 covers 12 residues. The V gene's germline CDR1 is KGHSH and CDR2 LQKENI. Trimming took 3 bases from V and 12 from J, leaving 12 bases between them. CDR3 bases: TGTGCCAGCTCACCTACAGGGTCGGTGCAGTTCTTC. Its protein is CASSPTGSVQFF.

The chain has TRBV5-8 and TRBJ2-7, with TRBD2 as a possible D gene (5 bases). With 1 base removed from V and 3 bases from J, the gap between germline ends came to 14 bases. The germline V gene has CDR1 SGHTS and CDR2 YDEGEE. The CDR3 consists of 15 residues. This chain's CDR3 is CASSLLGLDVYEQYF. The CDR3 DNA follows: TGTGCCAGCAGCTTGCTAGGACTGGACGTCTACGAGCAGTACTTC.

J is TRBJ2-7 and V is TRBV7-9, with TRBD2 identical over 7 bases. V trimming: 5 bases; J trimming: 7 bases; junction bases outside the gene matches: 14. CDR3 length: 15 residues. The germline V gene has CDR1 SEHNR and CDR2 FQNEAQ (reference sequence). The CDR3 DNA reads TGTGCCAGCAGCCGGGCTCCTAGCGGTCTGTTGGAGCAGTACTTC. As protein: CASSRAPSGLLEQYF.

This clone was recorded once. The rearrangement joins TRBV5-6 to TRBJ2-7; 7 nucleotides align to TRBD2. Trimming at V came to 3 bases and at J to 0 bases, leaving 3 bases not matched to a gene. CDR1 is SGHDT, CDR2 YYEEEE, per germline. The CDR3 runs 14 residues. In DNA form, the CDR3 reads TGTGCCAGCAGCTGGGGGGGAAACTCCTACGAGCAGTACTTC. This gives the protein CASSWGGNSYEQYF.

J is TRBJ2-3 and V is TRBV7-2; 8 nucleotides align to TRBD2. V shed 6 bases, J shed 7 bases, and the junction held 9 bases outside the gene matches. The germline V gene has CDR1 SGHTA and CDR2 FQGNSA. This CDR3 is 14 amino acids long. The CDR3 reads CASSFSAGGNTQYF. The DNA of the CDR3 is TGTGCCAGCAGTTTTTCCGCGGGAGGTAATACGCAGTATTTT.